This TCR beta chain was sequenced in a study of T cells after yellow fever vaccination. TCRdb re-called the 5' RACE reads through MiXCR, storing one row per CDR3 protein. The table has roughly 170,000 distinct CDR3 sequences, 5.5% to 8% seen once; the top ten hold about 2.8%. V trimming: 1 base; J trimming: 0 bases; junction bases outside the gene matches: 1. This CDR3 is built from 15 residues. Germline V gene sequence: CDR1 DFQATT, CDR2 SNEGSKA (reference sequence). This clonotype was counted many times. The V call is TRBV20-1, the J call TRBJ2-1; 9 bases agree with TRBD1. The sequence was collected from a man aged 18 to 29 who received the YFV17D yellow fever vaccine. The sequencing used CD4+ T cells sorted from PBMCs, collected on the day of the first yellow fever vaccination. The CDR3 reads CSARGDRVSYNEQFF. The DNA of the CDR3 is TGCAGTGCTAGAGGGGACAGGGTCTCCTACAATGAGCAGTTCTTC.